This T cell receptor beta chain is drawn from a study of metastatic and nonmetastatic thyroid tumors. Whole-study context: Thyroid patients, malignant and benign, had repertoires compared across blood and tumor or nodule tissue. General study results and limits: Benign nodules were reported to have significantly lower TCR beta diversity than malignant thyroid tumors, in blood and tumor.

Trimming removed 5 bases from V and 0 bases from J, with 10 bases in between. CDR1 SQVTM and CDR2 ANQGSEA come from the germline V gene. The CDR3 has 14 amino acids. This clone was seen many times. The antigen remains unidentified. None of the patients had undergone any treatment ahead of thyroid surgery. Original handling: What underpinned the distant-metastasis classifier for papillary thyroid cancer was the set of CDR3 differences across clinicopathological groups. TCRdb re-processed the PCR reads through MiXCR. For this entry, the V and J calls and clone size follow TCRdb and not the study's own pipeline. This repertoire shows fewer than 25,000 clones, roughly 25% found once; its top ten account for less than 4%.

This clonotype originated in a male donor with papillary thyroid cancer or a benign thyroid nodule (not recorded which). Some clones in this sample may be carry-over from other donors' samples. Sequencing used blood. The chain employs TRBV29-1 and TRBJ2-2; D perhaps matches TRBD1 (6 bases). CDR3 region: CSVNRDSNTGELFF. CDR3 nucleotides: TGCAGCGTTAACAGGGATTCGAACACCGGGGAGCTGTTTTTT.